Sequencing of this T cell receptor (beta chain) was carried out in a study of blood T cell repertoires in COVID-19. Repertoires were generated with immunoSEQ multiplex PCR, while TCRdb's copy carries only in-frame clones and drops some. The table shows under 75,000 clones, with around 90% occurring only once. This CDR3 is 16 amino acids long. Germline CDR1 is SGHTS and CDR2 is YDEGEE. V was pared by 7 bases and J by 3 bases, with 10 bases of the junction left unmatched. The source is a human donor in a cohort sampled during active COVID-19. Source material: peripheral blood. The rearrangement uses TRBV5-8 and TRBJ1-4, with 9 positions matching TRBD1. The CDR3 spells CASVPGQGSPNEKLFF. The CDR3 nucleotides read TGTGCCAGCGTTCCGGGACAGGGATCGCCTAATGAAAAACTGTTTTTT.